This note documents a single T cell receptor beta chain sequence. The entry originates in a study of blood T cell repertoires in COVID-19. Across the study: Sample material is recorded as cDNA or gDNA derived from T cells, B-cell-depleted T cells, or PBMCs.

Here immunoSEQ multiplex PCR was the method, and the copy in TCRdb shows in-frame clones only, minus some. The sample records 390,000 or so clones, approximately 89% being singletons. The CDR3 extends over 16 amino acids. Germline lookup yields CDR1 LNHNV and CDR2 YYDKDF (reference sequence). The V gene end was trimmed by 5 bases and the J gene end by 2 bases; junction bases not matched to a gene: 9. Sample: peripheral blood. The chain links TRBV15 to TRBJ2-3, with 8 bases lining up with TRBD2. The receptor was derived from a woman aged 25 to 39 with COVID-19, enrolled during active disease. The CDR3 loop reads CATSPLAGGNTDTQYF. The CDR3 DNA sequence: TGTGCCACCAGCCCGCTGGCGGGAGGAAACACAGATACGCAGTATTTT.